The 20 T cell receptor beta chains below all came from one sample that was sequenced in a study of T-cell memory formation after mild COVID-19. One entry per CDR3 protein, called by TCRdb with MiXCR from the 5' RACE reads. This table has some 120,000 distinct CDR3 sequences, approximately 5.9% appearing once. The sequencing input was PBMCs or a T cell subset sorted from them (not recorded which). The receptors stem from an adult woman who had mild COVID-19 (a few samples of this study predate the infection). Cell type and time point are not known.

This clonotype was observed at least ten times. CDR3 residues: CSASRASGAGETQYF. CDR3 coding DNA: TGCAGTGCTAGCCGGGCCTCGGGGGCAGGAGAGACCCAGTACTTC. This chain uses TRBV20-1 with TRBJ2-5, with D perhaps matching TRBD1 or TRBD2 (6 bases each). The CDR3 has 15 residues. V was cut by 3 bases and J by 4 bases, with 18 bases left in between. Germline lookup yields CDR1 DFQATT and CDR2 SNEGSKA (reference sequence).

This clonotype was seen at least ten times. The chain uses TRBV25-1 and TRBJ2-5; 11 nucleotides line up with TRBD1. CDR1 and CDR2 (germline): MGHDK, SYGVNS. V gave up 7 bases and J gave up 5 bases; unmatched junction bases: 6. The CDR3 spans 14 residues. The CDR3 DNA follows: TGTGCCAGCATGGACAGGGGGCGAGGCGAGACCCAGTACTTC. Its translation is CASMDRGRGETQYF.

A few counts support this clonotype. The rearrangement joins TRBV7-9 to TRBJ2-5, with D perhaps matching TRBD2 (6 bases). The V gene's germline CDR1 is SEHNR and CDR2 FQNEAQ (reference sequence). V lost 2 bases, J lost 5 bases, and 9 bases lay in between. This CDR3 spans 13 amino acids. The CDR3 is CASSLLSGETQYF. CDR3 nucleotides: TGTGCCAGCAGCTTATTAAGCGGGGAGACCCAGTACTTC.

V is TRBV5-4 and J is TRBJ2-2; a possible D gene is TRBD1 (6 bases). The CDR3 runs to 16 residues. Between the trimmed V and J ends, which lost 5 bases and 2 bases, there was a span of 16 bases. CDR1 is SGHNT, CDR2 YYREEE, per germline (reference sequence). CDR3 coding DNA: TGTGCCAGCAGTTTTTCTACTGGGGGCAACACCGGGGAGCTGTTTTTT. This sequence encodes CASSFSTGGNTGELFF.

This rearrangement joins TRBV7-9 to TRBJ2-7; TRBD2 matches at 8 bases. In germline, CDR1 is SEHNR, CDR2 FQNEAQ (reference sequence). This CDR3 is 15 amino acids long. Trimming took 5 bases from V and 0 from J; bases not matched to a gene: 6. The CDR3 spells CASSPGAGASYEQYF. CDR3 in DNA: TGTGCCAGCAGCCCAGGAGCGGGGGCCTCCTACGAGCAGTACTTC.

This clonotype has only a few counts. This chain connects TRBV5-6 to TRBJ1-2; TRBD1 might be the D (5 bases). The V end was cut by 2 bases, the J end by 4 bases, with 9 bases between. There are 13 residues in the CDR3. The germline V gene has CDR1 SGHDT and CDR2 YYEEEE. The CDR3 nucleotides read TGTGCCAGCAGCTTCTTCCAGGGCTATGGCTACACCTTC. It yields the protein CASSFFQGYGYTF.

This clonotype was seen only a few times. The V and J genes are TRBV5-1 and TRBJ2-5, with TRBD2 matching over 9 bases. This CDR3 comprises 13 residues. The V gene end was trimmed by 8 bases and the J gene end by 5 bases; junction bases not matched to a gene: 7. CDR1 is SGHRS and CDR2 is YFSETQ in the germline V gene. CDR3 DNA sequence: TGCGCCAGTTCACGGACTAGCGAGGAGACCCAGTACTTC. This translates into CASSRTSEETQYF.

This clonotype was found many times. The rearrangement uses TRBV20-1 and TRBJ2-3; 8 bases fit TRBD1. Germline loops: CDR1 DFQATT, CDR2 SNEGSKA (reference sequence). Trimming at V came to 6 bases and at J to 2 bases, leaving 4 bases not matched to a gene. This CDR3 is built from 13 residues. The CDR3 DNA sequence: TGCAGTGCCCGGACAGGGAACACAGATACGCAGTATTTT. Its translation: CSARTGNTDTQYF.

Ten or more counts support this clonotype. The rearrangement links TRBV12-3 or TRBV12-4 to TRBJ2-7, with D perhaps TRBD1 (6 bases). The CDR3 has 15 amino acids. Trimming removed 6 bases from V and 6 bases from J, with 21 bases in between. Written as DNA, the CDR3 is TGTGCCAGCAGGCCCGTCGGGACAACTTTTACCGAGCAGTACTTC. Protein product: CASRPVGTTFTEQYF.

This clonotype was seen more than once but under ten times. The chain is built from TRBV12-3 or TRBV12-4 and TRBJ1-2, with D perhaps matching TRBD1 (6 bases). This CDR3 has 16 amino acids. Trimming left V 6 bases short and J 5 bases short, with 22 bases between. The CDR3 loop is CASRNRVTGLGYGYTF. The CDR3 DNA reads TGTGCCAGCAGAAACCGCGTAACAGGGTTAGGGTATGGCTACACCTTC.

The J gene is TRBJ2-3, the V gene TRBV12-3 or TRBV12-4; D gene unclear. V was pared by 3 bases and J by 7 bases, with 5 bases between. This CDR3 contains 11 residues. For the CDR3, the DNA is TGTGCCAGCAGTTTGCAAAATACGCAGTATTTT. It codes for CASSLQNTQYF.

CDR3 sequence: CASSLARFGNYGYTF. The DNA for the CDR3 is TGTGCCAGCAGCTTGGCTCGTTTCGGTAACTATGGCTACACCTTC. The chain employs TRBV5-4 and TRBJ1-2; D unclear. Germline V gene sequence: CDR1 SGHNT, CDR2 YYREEE (reference sequence). CDR3 size: 15 residues. The ends were cut back, 0 bases at V and 1 base at J, with 10 bases in the middle.

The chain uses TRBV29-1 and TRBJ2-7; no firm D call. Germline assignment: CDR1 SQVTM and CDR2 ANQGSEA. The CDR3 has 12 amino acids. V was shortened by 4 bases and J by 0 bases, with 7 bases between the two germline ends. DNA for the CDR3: TGCAGCGTTGCCTTTAGCTCCTACGAGCAGTACTTC. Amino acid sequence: CSVAFSSYEQYF.

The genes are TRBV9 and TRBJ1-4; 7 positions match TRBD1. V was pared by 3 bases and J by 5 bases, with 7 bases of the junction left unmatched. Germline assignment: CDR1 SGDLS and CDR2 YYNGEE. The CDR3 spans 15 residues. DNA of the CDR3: TGTGCCAGCAGCGCAGGGGACAGAGACAATGAAAAACTGTTTTTT. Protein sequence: CASSAGDRDNEKLFF.

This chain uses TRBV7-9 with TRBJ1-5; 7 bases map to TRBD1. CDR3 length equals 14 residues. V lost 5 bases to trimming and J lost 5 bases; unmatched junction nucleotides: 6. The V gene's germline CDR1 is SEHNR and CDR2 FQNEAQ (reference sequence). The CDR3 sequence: CASSPVGTDQPQHF. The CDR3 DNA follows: TGTGCCAGCAGCCCAGTAGGGACAGATCAGCCCCAGCATTTT.

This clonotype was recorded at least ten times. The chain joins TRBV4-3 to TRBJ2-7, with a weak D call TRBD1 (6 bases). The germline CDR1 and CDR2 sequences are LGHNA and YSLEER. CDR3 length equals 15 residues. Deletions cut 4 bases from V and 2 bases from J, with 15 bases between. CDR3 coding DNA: TGCGCCAGCAGCCTCCTGACAGGTCCTACCTACGAGCAGTACTTC. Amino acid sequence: CASSLLTGPTYEQYF.

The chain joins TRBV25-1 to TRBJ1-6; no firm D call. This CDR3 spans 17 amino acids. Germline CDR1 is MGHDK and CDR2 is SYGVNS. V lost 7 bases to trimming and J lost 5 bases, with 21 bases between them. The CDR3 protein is CASTPAPGSRNNSPLHF. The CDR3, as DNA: TGTGCCAGCACCCCGGCCCCGGGAAGTCGGAATAATTCACCCCTCCACTTT. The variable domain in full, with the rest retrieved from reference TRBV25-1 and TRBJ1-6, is EADIYQTPRYLVIGTGKKITLECSQTMGHDKMYWYQQDPGMELHLIHYSYGVNSTEKGDLSSESTVSRIRTEHFPLTLESARPSHTSQYLCASTPAPGSRNNSPLHFGNGTRLTVT.

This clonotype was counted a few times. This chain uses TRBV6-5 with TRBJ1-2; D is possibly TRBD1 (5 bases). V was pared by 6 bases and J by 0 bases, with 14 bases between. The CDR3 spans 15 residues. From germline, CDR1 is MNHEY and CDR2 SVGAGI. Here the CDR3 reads CASSRSGTPNYGYTF. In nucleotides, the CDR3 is TGTGCCAGCAGCAGATCGGGGACTCCTAACTATGGCTACACCTTC.

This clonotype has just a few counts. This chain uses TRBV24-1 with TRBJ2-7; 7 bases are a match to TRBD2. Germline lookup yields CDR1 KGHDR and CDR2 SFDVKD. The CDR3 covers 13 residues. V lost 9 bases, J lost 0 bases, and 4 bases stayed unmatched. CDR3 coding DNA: TGTGCCACCTCAGCGGGAAGCTCCTACGAGCAGTACTTC. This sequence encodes CATSAGSSYEQYF.

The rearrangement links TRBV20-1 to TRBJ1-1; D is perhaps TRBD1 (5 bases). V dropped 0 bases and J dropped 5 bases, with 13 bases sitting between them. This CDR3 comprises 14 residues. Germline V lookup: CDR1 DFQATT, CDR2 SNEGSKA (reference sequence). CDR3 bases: TGCAGTGCTAGAGATAGGGCAGGGTTGACTGAAGCTTTCTTT. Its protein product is CSARDRAGLTEAFF.